This T cell receptor beta chain stems from a study of T cell responses to AZD1222 COVID-19 vaccine. Libraries were prepared by immunoSEQ multiplex PCR; TCRdb keeps only in-frame clonotypes and omits some of them. The repertoire holds more than 95,000 clones, with less than 90% as singletons. Turning to this clone: The antigen remains unidentified.

Per the germline V gene, CDR1 is LGHNA and CDR2 is YSLEER. Germline trimming cut 2 bases from V and 4 bases from J; bases unmatched to any gene: 4. This CDR3 is 16 amino acids long. Study-wide results and caveats: Clonal diversity may have been underestimated, and the donors were mostly white British, with more females than males.

The origin of this receptor is an adult in good health. The starting material was peripheral blood, obtained on day 0 of AZD1222 vaccination. This chain uses TRBV4-3 with TRBJ2-3; the match to TRBD2 covers 12 bases. Here the CDR3 reads CASSQSSGGAADTQYF. CDR3 DNA sequence: TGCGCCAGCAGCCAATCTAGCGGGGGGGCCGCAGATACGCAGTATTTT.